The 10 T cell receptor beta chains below were found in one sample sequenced in a study of blood T cell repertoires in COVID-19. Sequencing was performed with immunoSEQ multiplex PCR; in TCRdb, only in-frame clones are kept and a portion is missing. The sample has about 160,000 clones; approximately 81% are singletons. Sequenced material: peripheral blood. Receptor source: a woman over 75 with active or convalescent COVID-19.

The chain is built from TRBV6-1 and TRBJ2-1; perhaps TRBD1 as D (6 bases). This CDR3 contains 17 residues. Germline loops: CDR1 MNHNS, CDR2 SASEGT. Trimming removed 4 bases at V and 0 bases at J, with 16 bases between. CDR3 amino acids: CASSGTSGESSYNEQFF. For the CDR3, the DNA is TGTGCCAGCAGTGGTACGTCAGGGGAAAGCTCCTACAATGAGCAGTTCTTC.

V gene TRBV28 combines with J gene TRBJ1-2; maybe TRBD1 (5 bases). The CDR3 totals 14 residues. From germline, CDR1 is MDHEN and CDR2 SYDVKM. The germline V and J ends were trimmed by 7 bases and 4 bases, with 16 bases remaining between them. In DNA, the CDR3 is TGTGCCAGCACCAAAGGGGCCCCCTTCTATGGCTACACCTTC. It translates to CASTKGAPFYGYTF.

The CDR3: CASSLGSSGQDIQYF. The CDR3 bases are TGTGCCAGCAGCTTAGGGTCCTCCGGACAGGACATTCAGTACTTC. This sequence joins TRBV7-2 and TRBJ2-4, with TRBD1 identical over 7 bases. Per germline, CDR1 SGHTA and CDR2 FQGNSA. There are 15 residues in the CDR3. V lost 1 base, J lost 8 bases, and 8 bases stayed unmatched.

This chain links TRBV3-1 (or the pseudogene TRBV3-2) with TRBJ1-1, with TRBD1 identical over 8 bases. The CDR3 spans 17 residues. V dropped 3 bases and J dropped 3; count of bases not matched to a gene: 12. From germline, CDR1 is LGHDT and CDR2 YNNKEL (reference sequence). CDR3 amino acids: CASSHGGQGRFDTEAFF. Written as DNA, the CDR3 is TGTGCCAGCAGCCACGGTGGACAGGGTAGGTTCGACACTGAAGCTTTCTTT.

The chain is built from TRBV5-1 and TRBJ1-3, with TRBD1 as a possible D gene (5 bases). The CDR3 spans 16 residues. The germline CDR1 and CDR2 sequences are SGHRS and YFSETQ. Trimming cost V 0 bases and J 1 base, with 11 bases left between them. The CDR3 here is CASSLGQGGSGNTIYF. The CDR3 DNA reads as TGCGCCAGCAGCTTGGGGCAGGGAGGTTCTGGAAACACCATATATTTT.

As concerns this clone: Other DNA sequences in this specimen translate into the identical CDR3. The chain's CDR3 is CASSLDRNYGYTF. The CDR3 nucleotides are TGTGCCAGCAGCTTGGACAGGAACTATGGCTACACCTTC. The chain joins TRBV5-4 to TRBJ1-2; perhaps TRBD1 as D (5 bases). The V gene lost 0 bases and the J gene lost 2 bases, with 5 bases spanning the gap. There are 13 residues in the CDR3. Germline CDR1 and CDR2: SGHNT and YYREEE (reference sequence).

The chain joins TRBV6-1 to TRBJ1-5; D is possibly TRBD1 (5 bases). The CDR3 covers 16 residues. V shed 3 bases and J shed 3 bases, with 15 bases lying between them. Germline CDR1 reads MNHNS; CDR2 reads SASEGT. The CDR3 coding sequence is TGTGCCAGCAGTGATGCGTACGGGGACTCCAATCAGCCCCAGCATTTT. Its protein product is CASSDAYGDSNQPQHF.

The chain combines TRBV5-5 with TRBJ1-2; D perhaps matches TRBD1 (6 bases). There are 14 residues in the CDR3. The V gene's germline CDR1 is SGHKS and CDR2 YYEKEE (reference sequence). V lost 5 bases to trimming and J lost 4 bases, with 15 bases between them. The CDR3 loop reads CASSFAGAPYGYTF. The CDR3 DNA follows: TGTGCCAGCAGTTTCGCAGGGGCACCCTATGGCTACACCTTC.

The genes are TRBV11-3 and TRBJ2-5, with no clear D. CDR1 and CDR2 (germline): SGHNT, YENEEA. V was shortened by 2 bases and J by 2 bases, with 6 bases between the two germline ends. The CDR3 is 13 amino acids. The CDR3 here is CASSLSVQETQYF. CDR3 DNA sequence: TGTGCCAGCAGCTTATCAGTTCAAGAGACCCAGTACTTC.

This rearrangement joins TRBV7-9 to TRBJ2-5; 8 bases are shared with TRBD1. Germline V gene lookup returns CDR1 SEHNR and CDR2 FQNEAQ (reference sequence). The V gene end was trimmed by 5 bases and the J gene end by 7 bases; junction bases not matched to a gene: 6. The CDR3 has 13 residues. The CDR3 DNA reads TGTGCCAGCAGCGCCCGAACAGGGGGGACCCAGTACTTC. Translating it yields CASSARTGGTQYF. Using reference TRBV7-9 and TRBJ2-5 for the parts outside the CDR3, the full variable domain is DTGVSQNPRHKITKRGQNVTFRCDPISEHNRLYWYRQTLGQGPEFLTYFQNEAQLEKSRLLSDRFSAERPKGSFSTLEIQRTEQGDSAMYLCASSARTGGTQYFGPGTRLLVL.